These T cell receptor beta chains were read from a single sample in a study of CD8+ T cells in alopecia areata. Produced via immunoSEQ multiplex PCR; TCRdb's table is partial and in-frame only. The table shows 85,000 to 110,000 clones, with roughly 53% occurring only once. Sequenced input: CD4+ T cells sorted from blood. The receptors come from a human donor in good health. Both conserved end residues are part of each CDR3. The order of the fields is CDR3 protein, CDR3 DNA, clone size, V gene, J gene, D gene. D genes are given only for firm matches. Only some rows state a clone size, as once, few, many or a class for expanded clones.

cdr3_aa: CASSRDRQETQYF
cdr3_nt: TGTGCCAGCAGCCGGGACCGACAAGAGACCCAGTACTTC
clone_size: .
v_call: TRBV2
j_call: TRBJ2-5
d_call: .

cdr3_aa: CSVGRSTYEQYF
cdr3_nt: TGCAGCGTTGGCAGGTCAACCTACGAGCAGTACTTC
clone_size: few
v_call: TRBV29-1
j_call: TRBJ2-7
d_call: .

cdr3_aa: CASSDNRYGYTF
cdr3_nt: TGTGCCAGCAGTGATAACCGATATGGCTACACCTTC
clone_size: once
v_call: TRBV2
j_call: TRBJ1-2
d_call: .

cdr3_aa: CASSLSNTRTDTQYF
cdr3_nt: TGTGCCAGCAGCTTATCCAACACGCGCACAGATACGCAGTATTTT
clone_size: few
v_call: TRBV7-6
j_call: TRBJ2-3
d_call: .

cdr3_aa: CASSLIRGDTEAFF
cdr3_nt: TGTGCCAGCAGCCTAATAAGGGGAGACACTGAAGCTTTCTTT
clone_size: .
v_call: TRBV6-5
j_call: TRBJ1-1
d_call: .

cdr3_aa: CASSKGTRAATQYF
cdr3_nt: TGTGCCAGCAGCAAAGGGACTAGGGCCGCCACCCAGTACTTC
clone_size: few
v_call: TRBV7-2
j_call: TRBJ2-5
d_call: TRBD2

cdr3_aa: CASSSGQGETQYF
cdr3_nt: TGTGCCAGCAGTTCGGGACAGGGAGAGACCCAGTACTTC
clone_size: many
v_call: TRBV7-2
j_call: TRBJ2-5
d_call: TRBD1

cdr3_aa: CASSLRSGPEYGYTF
cdr3_nt: TGTGCCAGCAGCTTACGGTCCGGGCCGGAATATGGCTACACCTTC
clone_size: few
v_call: TRBV7-2
j_call: TRBJ1-2
d_call: .

cdr3_aa: CASSFGFSGANVLTF
cdr3_nt: TGCGCCAGCAGCTTCGGGTTCTCTGGGGCCAACGTCCTGACTTTC
clone_size: .
v_call: TRBV5-1
j_call: TRBJ2-6
d_call: .

cdr3_aa: CASSGRIETQYF
cdr3_nt: TGTGCCAGCAGTGGCAGGATAGAGACCCAGTACTTC
clone_size: once
v_call: TRBV25-1
j_call: TRBJ2-5
d_call: .

cdr3_aa: CASSPTGRRETQYF
cdr3_nt: TGTGCCAGCAGCCCCACAGGGAGGAGAGAGACCCAGTACTTC
clone_size: .
v_call: TRBV9
j_call: TRBJ2-5
d_call: .

cdr3_aa: CAWGSGRTSSYNEQFF
cdr3_nt: TGTGCCTGGGGTAGCGGGAGGACTAGCTCCTACAATGAGCAGTTCTTC
clone_size: .
v_call: TRBV30
j_call: TRBJ2-1
d_call: TRBD2

cdr3_aa: CASSLASQGAFEQYF
cdr3_nt: TGTGCCAGCAGCTTGGCCTCACAGGGGGCCTTCGAGCAGTACTTC
clone_size: .
v_call: TRBV5-5
j_call: TRBJ2-7
d_call: TRBD1

cdr3_aa: CASSPTGAGGDTQYF
cdr3_nt: TGTGCCAGCAGCCCGACGGGAGCGGGGGGTGATACGCAGTATTTT
clone_size: .
v_call: TRBV4-2
j_call: TRBJ2-3
d_call: TRBD2

cdr3_aa: CAWGTGVGDEQYF
cdr3_nt: TGTGCCTGGGGGACAGGGGTCGGCGACGAGCAGTACTTC
clone_size: .
v_call: TRBV30
j_call: TRBJ2-7
d_call: TRBD1

cdr3_aa: CASSLGGTYNEQFF
cdr3_nt: TGTGCCAGCAGTTTGGGCGGGACTTACAATGAGCAGTTCTTC
clone_size: .
v_call: TRBV7-6
j_call: TRBJ2-1
d_call: .

cdr3_aa: CASSLGPGGRADTQYF
cdr3_nt: TGTGCCAGCAGCTTAGGGCCGGGGGGGCGTGCAGATACGCAGTATTTT
clone_size: few
v_call: TRBV7-2
j_call: TRBJ2-3
d_call: TRBD2

cdr3_aa: CASSEGFLNRGEQYF
cdr3_nt: TGTGCCAGCAGTGAGGGGTTCCTGAATCGAGGCGAGCAGTACTTC
clone_size: once
v_call: TRBV2
j_call: TRBJ2-7
d_call: .

cdr3_aa: CAGRGSEQYF
cdr3_nt: TGTGCCGGCAGGGGATCCGAGCAGTACTTC
clone_size: .
v_call: TRBV6-4
j_call: TRBJ2-7
d_call: .

cdr3_aa: CASSLVLAGYLSSEQYF
cdr3_nt: TGTGCCAGCAGCTTAGTGCTAGCGGGGTACCTCTCCTCCGAGCAGTACTTC
clone_size: .
v_call: TRBV7-9
j_call: TRBJ2-7
d_call: TRBD2

cdr3_aa: CTSSGGPHNEQFF
cdr3_nt: TGCACCTCGAGCGGGGGGCCCCACAATGAGCAGTTCTTC
clone_size: few
v_call: TRBV29-1
j_call: TRBJ2-1
d_call: TRBD2

cdr3_aa: CASADTNTEAFF
cdr3_nt: TGTGCCAGCGCGGACACGAACACTGAAGCTTTCTTT
clone_size: .
v_call: TRBV7-9
j_call: TRBJ1-1
d_call: .

cdr3_aa: CSVARRLSNYGYTF
cdr3_nt: TGCAGCGTGGCCAGGAGGCTCTCTAACTATGGCTACACCTTC
clone_size: few
v_call: TRBV29-1
j_call: TRBJ1-2
d_call: .

cdr3_aa: CASSWGGDGNTEAFF
cdr3_nt: TGCGCCAGCAGCTGGGGAGGGGACGGGAACACTGAAGCTTTCTTT
clone_size: few
v_call: TRBV5-1
j_call: TRBJ1-1
d_call: .

cdr3_aa: CASSLDLDQPLHF
cdr3_nt: TGCGCCAGCAGCTTGGATCTCGATCAGCCCCTCCACTTT
clone_size: medium-sized
v_call: TRBV5-1
j_call: TRBJ1-6
d_call: .

cdr3_aa: CSVGTGKNSPLHF
cdr3_nt: TGCAGCGTTGGGACAGGGAAAAATTCACCCCTCCACTTT
clone_size: .
v_call: TRBV29-1
j_call: TRBJ1-6
d_call: TRBD1

cdr3_aa: CASSDSGQGNGNQPQHF
cdr3_nt: TGTGCCAGCAGTGATTCGGGACAGGGGAATGGCAATCAGCCCCAGCATTTT
clone_size: few
v_call: TRBV25-1
j_call: TRBJ1-5
d_call: TRBD1

cdr3_aa: CASSVQVNTEAFF
cdr3_nt: TGTGCCAGCAGTGTGCAGGTGAACACTGAAGCTTTCTTT
clone_size: .
v_call: TRBV2
j_call: TRBJ1-1
d_call: .

cdr3_aa: CASSPSGGRSTEAFF
cdr3_nt: TGCGCCAGCAGCCCTAGTGGAGGGAGGTCCACTGAAGCTTTCTTT
clone_size: .
v_call: TRBV4-3
j_call: TRBJ1-1
d_call: .

cdr3_aa: CAWTKGSGADTQYF
cdr3_nt: TGTGCCTGGACAAAGGGTAGTGGCGCAGATACGCAGTATTTT
clone_size: once
v_call: TRBV30
j_call: TRBJ2-3
d_call: .

cdr3_aa: CANQRGPGSDTQYF
cdr3_nt: TGTGCCAACCAGCGGGGGCCAGGTTCAGATACGCAGTATTTT
clone_size: .
v_call: TRBV2
j_call: TRBJ2-3
d_call: TRBD2

cdr3_aa: CASSERQGWNEQFF
cdr3_nt: TGTGCCAGCAGTGAGAGACAGGGTTGGAATGAGCAGTTCTTC
clone_size: .
v_call: TRBV2
j_call: TRBJ2-1
d_call: TRBD1

cdr3_aa: CSVVGRIGAEAFF
cdr3_nt: TGCAGCGTTGTAGGGAGGATCGGGGCTGAAGCTTTCTTT
clone_size: few
v_call: TRBV29-1
j_call: TRBJ1-1
d_call: .